This T cell receptor beta chain was sequenced in a study of T cell responses to AZD1222 COVID-19 vaccine. The study, taken as a whole, reports: Just a handful of AZD1222 recipients tested seropositive at baseline. White British people made up most donors, females outnumbered males, and clonal diversity was possibly underestimated. Spike-spanning, vaccine-associated CD4 TCRs were dominant at 160-218 and 743-854.

Data came from immunoSEQ multiplex PCR; TCRdb stores just in-frame clones and leaves some out. The table lists roughly 200,000 clones, roughly 94% of them singletons. About this clone itself: Its target is not known.

The clonotype originates from an adult who received the MenACWY meningococcal vaccine as a control. The sequenced sample was peripheral blood, obtained 28 days after the second dose of the MenACWY control vaccine.

This CDR3 reads CASSNTGAQPQHF. In DNA form, the CDR3 reads TGTGCCAGCAGTAACACAGGGGCCCAGCCCCAGCATTTT. The gene calls are TRBV6-5 and TRBJ1-5; 7 bases agree with TRBD1. Germline CDR1 is MNHEY and CDR2 is SVGAGI. The CDR3 sequence is 13 residues long. After removal of 5 bases from V and 7 bases from J, the junction contained 5 bases not matched to a gene.